The rows below give T cell receptor beta chains drawn from one sample of a study of blood T cell repertoires in COVID-19. Some clones are missing from TCRdb's copy, which holds only in-frame ones; the method was immunoSEQ multiplex PCR. Found here are a few hundred thousand clones, roughly 87% of them singletons; the top ten hold just under 9%. Sequenced: PBMCs or T cells enriched from blood (not recorded which). These receptors were collected from a woman between 18 and 29 years old who had recovered from COVID-19. Both conserved end residues are part of each CDR3. The D gene is left open where the match is weak. Clone size, where shown, is once, few, many, or a class for clones that have expanded.

clone_size j_call v_call d_call cdr3_aa cdr3_nt
. TRBJ1-1 TRBV7-9 . CASSLGLRLNTEAFF TGTGCCAGCAGCTTAGGCTTACGGTTGAACACTGAAGCTTTCTTT
. TRBJ1-1 TRBV6-5 . CATHRSGDTEAFF TGTGCCACCCACAGGAGTGGGGACACTGAAGCTTTCTTT
. TRBJ2-1 TRBV14 TRBD2 CASSHNAGRGWYNEQFF TGTGCCAGCAGCCACAACGCGGGGAGGGGTTGGTACAATGAGCAGTTCTTC
many TRBJ1-2 TRBV25-1 TRBD1 CASSFTGGAVEGYTF TGTGCCAGCAGTTTTACAGGGGGCGCAGTTGAAGGCTACACCTTC
. TRBJ1-5 TRBV9 . CASSPSWGGGNQPQHF TGTGCCAGCAGCCCAAGTTGGGGGGGCGGCAATCAGCCCCAGCATTTT
. TRBJ2-1 TRBV10-3 TRBD2 CAISAGGRGSYNEQFF TGTGCCATCAGTGCTGGCGGGAGAGGCTCCTACAATGAGCAGTTCTTC
. TRBJ1-1 TRBV5-1 . CASSLFNQGNTEAFF TGCGCCAGCAGCCTCTTTAACCAGGGGAACACTGAAGCTTTCTTT
. TRBJ1-1 TRBV6-4 . CASSYTEGTEAFF TGTGCCAGCTCCTATACTGAGGGCACTGAAGCTTTCTTT
. TRBJ1-1 TRBV7-3 . CASSLNRGGTTEAFF TGTGCCAGCAGCTTAAATAGGGGGGGCACCACTGAAGCTTTCTTT
. TRBJ2-7 TRBV28 . CASSLPVLLGGADYEQYF TGTGCCAGCAGTTTACCCGTCTTACTAGGGGGGGCCGACTACGAGCAGTACTTC
many TRBJ1-2 TRBV30 . CAWSSDRDGNYGYTF TGTGCCTGGAGTTCCGACAGAGATGGCAACTATGGCTACACCTTC
. TRBJ1-2 TRBV30 TRBD1 CAWSPRRDSVYGYTF TGTGCCTGGAGTCCCCGCCGGGACAGCGTATATGGCTACACCTTC
. TRBJ1-1 TRBV19 TRBD1 CASSMQGRGHTEAFF TGTGCCAGTAGTATGCAGGGCAGGGGGCACACTGAAGCTTTCTTT
. TRBJ2-1 TRBV29-1 TRBD2 CSTLGLAGDNEQFF TGCAGCACTCTAGGACTAGCGGGGGACAATGAGCAGTTCTTC
. TRBJ1-1 TRBV7-6 . CASSLGERNTEAFF TGTGCCAGCAGCTTAGGGGAGCGGAACACTGAAGCTTTCTTT
once TRBJ2-5 TRBV27 . CASSLRGQETQYF TGTGCCAGCAGTTTAAGGGGGCAAGAGACCCAGTACTTC
. TRBJ1-5 TRBV19 TRBD1 CASSIRTGHNQPQHF TGTGCCAGTAGTATTAGGACAGGTCACAATCAGCCCCAGCATTTT
once TRBJ2-3 TRBV28 . CASSLRSSSGDTQYF TGTGCCAGCAGTTTACGGAGTAGCTCGGGGGATACGCAGTATTTT
. TRBJ1-1 TRBV5-1 . CASSLQGRRSAFF TGCGCCAGCAGCTTACAGGGACGGCGAAGCGCTTTCTTT
once TRBJ2-5 TRBV9 TRBD2 CASSATSAEETQYF TGTGCCAGCAGCGCTACTAGCGCCGAAGAGACCCAGTACTTC
. TRBJ2-7 TRBV25-1 TRBD1 CASTLQGTQYF TGTGCCAGCACCCTACAGGGGACGCAGTACTTC
. TRBJ2-1 TRBV27 TRBD1 CASSRDREPYNEQFF TGTGCCAGCAGCCGGGACAGGGAACCCTACAATGAGCAGTTCTTC